This T cell receptor beta chain was recorded in a study of shared clonotypes between healthy human individuals. CDR1 and CDR2 (germline): MGHDK, SYGVNS. V shed 2 bases, J shed 3 bases, and the junction held 0 bases outside the gene matches. The CDR3 sequence is 14 residues long. The authors distributed each subset's genomic DNA evenly over several immunoSEQ plates. Amplification in unsorted PBMC replicate PCRs started from around 0.3 ug DNA, which equals some 30,000 T cell genomes. Clones were sequenced by immunoSEQ multiplex PCR, and TCRdb holds only the in-frame ones, with some missing. The sample includes 450,000 to 500,000 clones, more than 65% of them seen just once. Comments on this clone: Its antigen is unknown.

Overall study findings and caveats: Donor clonotype sharing was expected to depend on sequencing depth.

All the donors were Caucasian adults who lived in Nashville, Tennessee. The chain has TRBV25-1 and TRBJ1-2; 10 bases fit TRBD1. The sample comprised PBMCs. This TCR came from a woman aged 40-49 years in good health. Some clones in this sample may be carry-over from other donors' samples. This CDR3 reads CASSEGTGDYGYTF. DNA of the CDR3: TGTGCCAGCAGTGAAGGGACAGGGGACTATGGCTACACCTTC.